This T cell receptor beta chain stems from a study of T cells after yellow fever vaccination. Study overall: Preparing low-cell-number fractions relied on SMART-Seq v4 Ultra Low Input.

Study results and caveats: Clonotype sharing between CD4 and CD8 compartments was small. A faster peak, day 5 versus 15, was reached by the weaker secondary response. FACS-sorted repertoires could contain abundant clonotypes contaminating from the bulk population.

Of note for this clonotype: The antigen is undetermined.

TCRdb re-called the 5' RACE reads through MiXCR, storing one row per CDR3 protein. The sample contains hundreds of thousands of distinct CDR3 sequences, around a sixth of which appear only once. V lost 6 bases to trimming and J lost 1 base, with 11 bases between them. The CDR3 extends over 15 amino acids. Germline lookup yields CDR1 SGHRS and CDR2 YFSETQ. This rearrangement joins TRBV5-1 to TRBJ2-6; D not resolved. This TCR was sampled from a man aged 18 to 29 who received the YFV17D yellow fever vaccine. The material sequenced was PBMCs, taken about 5 days after the first yellow fever vaccination. This chain's CDR3 is CASKEISSGANVLTF. In nucleotides, the CDR3 is TGCGCCAGCAAAGAAATTTCGTCTGGGGCCAACGTCCTGACTTTC. The full variable domain, rest sourced from reference TRBV5-1 and TRBJ2-6, is KAGVTQTPRYLIKTRGQQVTLSCSPISGHRSVSWYQQTPGQGLQFLFEYFSETQRNKGNFPGRFSGRQFSNSRSEMNVSTLELGDSALYLCASKEISSGANVLTFGAGSRLTVL.